Shown below are 32 T cell receptor beta chains from a single sample sequenced in a study of blood T cell repertoires in COVID-19. The data were produced by immunoSEQ multiplex PCR, yet TCRdb's version contains in-frame clones alone and is incomplete. This repertoire shows some 100,000 clones, more than 75% found once; its top ten account for 4.8%. Material for sequencing was peripheral blood. These receptors were obtained from a woman aged 80 or over with active COVID-19.

The chain has TRBV29-1 and TRBJ2-5, with 8 positions matching TRBD1. V shed 8 bases and J 5 bases; nucleotides not matched to a gene: 10. CDR1 SQVTM and CDR2 ANQGSEA come from the germline V gene. The CDR3 contains 13 residues. CDR3 nucleotide sequence: TGCAGCTTCAAACGGGACAGGAGGGAGACCCAGTACTTC. Translated, it gives CSFKRDRRETQYF.

The rearrangement links TRBV6-6 to TRBJ2-7, with D tentatively TRBD1 (7 bases). Trimming pared 4 bases from V and 3 bases from J, leaving 10 bases between. There are 13 residues in the CDR3. Germline values: CDR1 MNHNY, CDR2 SVGAGI (reference sequence). The CDR3 loop is CASSSQGGYEQYF. The CDR3 bases are TGTGCCAGCAGTTCGCAGGGGGGCTACGAGCAGTACTTC.

The CDR3 DNA follows: TGTGCCAGCACCGGAGACGGTGGTGAAAAACTGTTTTTT. It codes for CASTGDGGEKLFF. The genes are TRBV6-6 and TRBJ1-4; D call uncertain. The CDR3 has 13 amino acids. Germline V gives CDR1 MNHNY, CDR2 SVGAGI (reference sequence). V was cut by 7 bases and J by 7 bases, with 13 bases left in between.

The chain employs TRBV7-2 and TRBJ2-1; 9 bases map to TRBD2. V lost 5 bases and J lost 5; bases outside the gene matches: 7. The CDR3 runs 15 residues. Looked up from germline, CDR1 is SGHTA and CDR2 is FQGNSA. CDR3 sequence: CASSRREGPHNEQFF. As DNA, the CDR3 is TGTGCCAGCAGCAGGCGGGAGGGCCCCCACAATGAGCAGTTCTTC.

The chain recombines TRBV27 with TRBJ2-5; D not certain. From germline, CDR1 is MNHEY and CDR2 SMNVEV (reference sequence). The V end was cut by 6 bases, the J end by 4 bases, with 18 bases between. The CDR3 has 15 amino acids. The CDR3 DNA follows: TGTGCCAGCAGAGCCTCGTTCATATGGGCAGAGACCCAGTACTTC. It translates to CASRASFIWAETQYF.

The V and J genes are TRBV20-1 and TRBJ1-6; D is uncertain. Germline V gene sequence: CDR1 DFQATT, CDR2 SNEGSKA (reference sequence). The CDR3 has 13 residues. Between the trimmed V and J ends, which lost 6 bases and 9 bases, there was a span of 15 bases. In DNA, the CDR3 is TGCAGTGCCAGTACTGGAAGAGGTTCACCCCTCCACTTT. Translated: CSASTGRGSPLHF.

The chain links TRBV19 to TRBJ2-5; the D gene is possibly TRBD1 (6 bases). Germline CDR1 reads LNHDA; CDR2 reads SQIVND (reference sequence). The length of the CDR3 is 14 residues. Deletions cut 6 bases from V and 5 bases from J, with 16 bases between. The CDR3 loop reads CASSNLGQRETQYF. In DNA, the CDR3 is TGTGCCAGTAGCAACCTCGGACAGAGGGAGACCCAGTACTTC. Variable domain in full (rest from reference TRBV19 and TRBJ2-5): DGGITQSPKYLFRKEGQNVTLSCEQNLNHDAMYWYRQDPGQGLRLIYYSQIVNDFQKGDIAEGYSVSREKKESFPLTVTSAQKNPTAFYLCASSNLGQRETQYFGPGTRLLVL.

The chain is built from TRBV6-2 or TRBV6-3 and TRBJ2-1; TRBD1 is a possible D gene (5 bases). CDR1 and CDR2 from the germline V gene are MNHEY and SVGEGT. This CDR3 comprises 14 residues. V lost 6 bases and J lost 4, with 13 bases in between. CDR3 nucleotides: TGTGCCAGCAGCTTAAGGGGCAGATACAATGAGCAGTTCTTC. It is translated as CASSLRGRYNEQFF.

The V gene is TRBV27, the J gene TRBJ2-5; possibly TRBD1 for D (6 bases). The CDR3 runs to 13 residues. Germline V CDR1 and CDR2: MNHEY, SMNVEV (reference sequence). V was cut by 3 bases and J by 5 bases, with 10 bases left in between. The CDR3 DNA sequence: TGTGCCAGCAGTTTTTCAGGGGCGGAGACCCAGTACTTC. Amino acid sequence: CASSFSGAETQYF.

This chain uses TRBV28 with TRBJ2-2, with 8 bases aligning to TRBD2. With 7 bases clipped from V and 1 base from J, the junction kept 8 bases outside the gene matches. This CDR3 spans 16 amino acids. CDR1 is MDHEN and CDR2 is SYDVKM in the germline V gene. CDR3 protein: CASINSGTRNTGELFF. CDR3 nucleotides: TGTGCCAGCATAAATTCCGGGACTAGGAACACCGGGGAGCTGTTTTTT.

The genes are TRBV4-3 and TRBJ2-7; D perhaps matches TRBD2 (6 bases). CDR3 length: 13 residues. Per the germline V gene, CDR1 is LGHNA and CDR2 is YSLEER. V lost 4 bases to trimming and J lost 6 bases, with 13 bases between them. This chain's CDR3 is CASSLELAREQYF. CDR3 DNA: TGCGCCAGCAGCCTAGAACTAGCTCGCGAGCAGTACTTC.

This clone has a handful of counts. This sequence joins TRBV28 and TRBJ1-2; possibly TRBD1 for D (5 bases). V shed 1 base and J shed 8 bases, with 17 bases lying between them. Germline V gives CDR1 MDHEN, CDR2 SYDVKM. The CDR3 has 15 residues. This chain's CDR3 is CASSLFHTGGSGYTF. For the CDR3, the DNA is TGTGCCAGCAGTTTATTCCATACGGGGGGTAGCGGCTACACCTTC.

This chain links TRBV4-2 with TRBJ2-1, with D hard to call. Looked up from germline, CDR1 is LGHNA and CDR2 is YNFKEQ. CDR3 size: 14 residues. V lost 1 base and J 6 bases, leaving 10 bases between the germline ends. Here the CDR3 reads CASSQGVTGNEQFF. CDR3 nucleotides: TGTGCCAGCAGCCAAGGGGTGACGGGCAATGAGCAGTTCTTC.

V and J are TRBV19 and TRBJ1-1; the D gene is possibly TRBD1 (6 bases). The ends were cut back, 3 bases at V and 1 base at J, with 12 bases in the middle. The germline CDR1 and CDR2 sequences are LNHDA and SQIVND (reference sequence). The CDR3 sequence is 15 residues long. The CDR3 bases are TGTGCCAGTAGTATGGCCCGAGGGGGGAACACTGAAGCTTTCTTT. Encoded protein: CASSMARGGNTEAFF. The full variable domain, its missing parts supplied by reference TRBV19 and TRBJ1-1, is DGGITQSPKYLFRKEGQNVTLSCEQNLNHDAMYWYRQDPGQGLRLIYYSQIVNDFQKGDIAEGYSVSREKKESFPLTVTSAQKNPTAFYLCASSMARGGNTEAFFGQGTRLTVV.

V is TRBV5-4 and J is TRBJ1-1; TRBD1 matches 8 bases. The V gene's germline CDR1 is SGHNT and CDR2 YYREEE (reference sequence). The CDR3 sequence is 14 residues long. V shed 4 bases and J 4 bases; nucleotides not matched to a gene: 6. This CDR3 is CASSLGQGTTEAFF. The CDR3 DNA is TGTGCCAGCAGCCTAGGACAGGGCACCACTGAAGCTTTCTTT.

The J gene is TRBJ1-5, the V gene TRBV28; D may be TRBD1 (5 bases). The CDR3 contains 14 residues. The germline V gene has CDR1 MDHEN and CDR2 SYDVKM. V shed 2 bases and J shed 2 bases, with 7 bases lying between them. CDR3 loop: CASSLGGGNQPQHF. As DNA, the CDR3 is TGTGCCAGCAGTTTAGGGGGGGGCAATCAGCCCCAGCATTTT.

This rearrangement joins TRBV6-2 or TRBV6-3 to TRBJ1-2, with 12 bases fitting TRBD1. Germline loops: CDR1 MNHEY, CDR2 SVGEGT. The CDR3 loop spans 18 amino acids. V gave up 2 bases and J gave up 2 bases; unmatched junction bases: 9. The CDR3 region has the DNA TGTGCCAGCAGTTACCCTCCGGGACAGGGGGCAGAAAACTATGGCTACACCTTC. Its translation: CASSYPPGQGAENYGYTF.

The rearrangement joins TRBV29-1 to TRBJ1-5, with 10 bases matching TRBD1. The V and J ends lost 3 bases and 3 bases, in that order; junction bases with no gene match: 11. The CDR3 contains 17 residues. Germline assignment: CDR1 SQVTM and CDR2 ANQGSEA. The CDR3 sequence: CSVDSGQGSGDNQPQHF. The CDR3 DNA follows: TGCAGCGTTGATTCGGGACAGGGGTCGGGAGACAATCAGCCCCAGCATTTT.

The rearrangement uses TRBV29-1 and TRBJ2-3; a weak D match, TRBD1 (6 bases). The length of the CDR3 is 12 residues. V was cut by 4 bases and J by 1 base, with 6 bases left in between. Germline assignment: CDR1 SQVTM and CDR2 ANQGSEA. The CDR3 protein is CSVGQGTDTQYF. The CDR3 DNA sequence: TGCAGCGTTGGACAGGGCACAGATACGCAGTATTTT.

The chain links TRBV6-5 to TRBJ2-1, with 12 positions matching TRBD2. The CDR3 is 16 residues long. Germline assignment: CDR1 MNHEY and CDR2 SVGAGI. V shed 2 bases, J shed 4 bases, and the junction held 3 bases outside the gene matches. DNA for the CDR3: TGTGCCAGCAGTTACCGCGGACTAGCGGGATACAATGAGCAGTTCTTC. The encoded protein is CASSYRGLAGYNEQFF.

This chain joins TRBV11-2 and TRBJ2-5; maybe TRBD1 (6 bases). V lost 5 bases and J lost 5, with 12 bases in between. The CDR3 covers 13 residues. In germline, CDR1 is SGHAT, CDR2 FQNNGV. The CDR3 loop is CASSQDRGETQYF. The CDR3 DNA reads as TGTGCCAGCAGCCAGGACAGAGGGGAGACCCAGTACTTC.

The chain carries TRBV2 and TRBJ2-5, with D possibly matching TRBD2 (6 bases). CDR1 and CDR2 from the germline V gene are SNHLY and FYNNEI. Deletions cut 2 bases from V and 4 bases from J, with 14 bases between. There are 15 residues in the CDR3. The CDR3, as DNA: TGTGCCAGCAGTGAAAGGGGCGGGAAGGGAGAGACCCAGTACTTC. This sequence encodes CASSERGGKGETQYF.

The chain joins TRBV15 to TRBJ1-6, with 7 bases aligning to TRBD1. V trimming: 1 base; J trimming: 9 bases; junction bases outside the gene matches: 9. This CDR3 comprises 16 residues. The germline V gene has CDR1 LNHNV and CDR2 YYDKDF (reference sequence). CDR3 coding DNA: TGTGCCACCAGCAGAGGGAGACAGGGAAGCCTTTCACCCCTCCACTTT. This translates into CATSRGRQGSLSPLHF.

V gene TRBV9 combines with J gene TRBJ2-5, with D possibly being TRBD2 (5 bases). Deletions cut 0 bases from V and 5 bases from J, with 20 bases between. The CDR3 consists of 17 residues. Germline CDR1 reads SGDLS; CDR2 reads YYNGEE. CDR3 sequence reads: CASSVGRHNGRSETQYF. The CDR3 coding sequence is TGTGCCAGCAGCGTAGGACGGCATAATGGGAGATCCGAGACCCAGTACTTC.

The gene calls are TRBV3-1 (or the pseudogene TRBV3-2) and TRBJ2-1, with TRBD2 identical over 9 bases. CDR1 and CDR2 from the germline V gene are LGHDT and YNNKEL (reference sequence). The trim removed 1 base at V and 1 base at J, leaving 14 bases unmatched. The length of the CDR3 is 20 residues. CDR3 region: CASSQATRGGRAWSYNEQFF. CDR3 nucleotides: TGTGCCAGCAGCCAAGCCACTCGAGGCGGGAGGGCCTGGTCCTACAATGAGCAGTTCTTC.

The gene calls are TRBV16 and TRBJ2-7; TRBD1 matches at 9 bases. The ends lost 3 bases at V and 5 bases at J; junction bases unmatched: 11. CDR1 is KGHSY, CDR2 FQNENV, per germline. The CDR3 covers 16 residues. The DNA of the CDR3 is TGTGCCAGCAGCCATCTACCGGGACAGGGTTTCGACGAGCAGTACTTC. Protein sequence: CASSHLPGQGFDEQYF.

This clone occurred once. This sequence joins TRBV11-2 and TRBJ1-2; 9 bases match TRBD1. The CDR3 covers 14 residues. CDR1 is SGHAT and CDR2 is FQNNGV in the germline V gene. Trimming took 5 bases from V and 7 from J; bases not matched to a gene: 8. CDR3 in DNA: TGTGCCAGCAGCCGAACCGGGACAGGGCTTGGCTACACCTTC. Translated: CASSRTGTGLGYTF. Combining the CDR3 with reference TRBV11-2 and TRBJ1-2 gives the whole variable domain EAGVAQSPRYKIIEKRQSVAFWCNPISGHATLYWYQQILGQGPKLLIQFQNNGVVDDSQLPKDRFSAERLKGVDSTLKIQPAKLEDSAVYLCASSRTGTGLGYTFGSGTRLTVV.

V and J are TRBV5-1 and TRBJ2-2; the D gene is possibly TRBD1 (5 bases). The CDR3 totals 17 residues. Trimming removed 0 bases from V and 0 bases from J, with 12 bases in between. In germline, CDR1 is SGHRS, CDR2 YFSETQ. The CDR3 nucleotides are TGCGCCAGCAGCTTGGGGTCAGGGCCTACGAACACCGGGGAGCTGTTTTTT. Translation gives CASSLGSGPTNTGELFF.

This sequence joins TRBV19 and TRBJ2-3; TRBD1 aligns across 8 bases. From germline, CDR1 is LNHDA and CDR2 SQIVND (reference sequence). This CDR3 region has 13 residues. With V trimmed by 9 bases and J by 2 bases, 4 bases remained unmatched. CDR3 amino acids: CASRDRLTDTQYF. CDR3 sequence (DNA): TGTGCCAGCAGGGACAGGCTCACAGATACGCAGTATTTT.

This rearrangement joins TRBV6-6 to TRBJ2-7, with D perhaps matching TRBD1 (7 bases). The V end lost 6 bases, the J end lost 3 bases, and 21 bases lay between the germline ends. CDR3 length: 16 residues. The germline V gene encodes CDR1 MNHNY and CDR2 SVGAGI (reference sequence). The CDR3 protein is CASSPRGVGSNYEQYF. The CDR3 nucleotides read TGTGCCAGCAGCCCCAGGGGGGTCGGGAGTAACTACGAGCAGTACTTC.

This chain links TRBV28 with TRBJ1-5; TRBD1 matches 7 bases. V lost 6 bases to trimming and J lost 5 bases; unmatched junction nucleotides: 10. Germline CDR1 is MDHEN and CDR2 is SYDVKM. The CDR3 totals 15 residues. The DNA of the CDR3 is TGTGCCAGCAGCCTAGGGGGGACAGCTTATCAGCCCCAGCATTTT. Translation: CASSLGGTAYQPQHF. Looking up the rest from reference TRBV28 and TRBJ1-5 gives the full variable domain: DVKVTQSSRYLVKRTGEKVFLECVQDMDHENMFWYRQDPGLGLRLIYFSYDVKMKEKGDIPEGYSVSREKKERFSLILESASTNQTSMYLCASSLGGTAYQPQHFGDGTRLSIL.

The rearrangement joins TRBV21-1 to TRBJ1-6; no DNA check was done on the table's D call, TRBD1. TRBV21-1 is a known pseudogene. The CDR3 consists of 16 residues. CDR3 protein: CASSNDSQSQDSPLHF. CDR3 nucleotides: TGTGCCAGCAGCAATGATTCACAGAGTCAAGATTCACCCCTCCACTTT.